Listed below are T cell receptor beta chains from one sample, sequenced in a study of blood T cell repertoires in COVID-19. The repertoire was sequenced with immunoSEQ multiplex PCR; TCRdb's copy has only in-frame clones and lacks some. The sample shows 320,000 or so clones, 85% of them seen only once. The specimen sequenced was PBMCs or T cells enriched from blood (not recorded which). These receptors all stem from a woman aged 25-40 years who had been exposed to COVID-19. CDR3s include the opening cysteine and the closing phenylalanine or tryptophan. The order of the fields is D gene, V gene, clone size, J gene, CDR3 protein, CDR3 DNA. D genes are given only for firm matches. Size tells how often a clone was seen (once, few, many) or the class of an expanded clone, and some rows leave it out.

>TRBD1|TRBV23-1|-|TRBJ1-2
CASSQGQRNYGYTF
TGCGCCAGCAGTCAGGGACAGCGAAACTATGGCTACACCTTC
>-|TRBV11-3|-|TRBJ2-2
CASSRFGLTRNTGELFF
TGTGCCAGCAGCCGATTCGGACTTACGCGGAACACCGGGGAGCTGTTTTTT
>-|TRBV28|few|TRBJ1-2
CASSLNGGYTF
TGTGCCAGCAGTTTGAACGGGGGCTACACCTTC
>TRBD1|TRBV9|-|TRBJ1-2
CASSVEGQGVYGYTF
TGTGCCAGCAGCGTAGAGGGACAGGGGGTATATGGCTACACCTTC
>-|TRBV28|-|TRBJ2-1
CASSSPGYSGTNEQFF
TGTGCCAGCAGTTCCCCGGGGTACTCCGGAACTAATGAGCAGTTCTTC
>-|TRBV4-1|few|TRBJ1-1
CASSQFRGDNTEAFF
TGCGCCAGCAGCCAGTTTCGGGGAGATAACACTGAAGCTTTCTTT
>TRBD1|TRBV19|-|TRBJ2-7
CASNPTGTGTYEQYF
TGTGCCAGTAACCCAACCGGGACAGGGACGTACGAGCAGTACTTC
>-|TRBV28|-|TRBJ2-7
CASSFWGVGTASSYEQYF
TGTGCCAGCAGTTTCTGGGGGGTAGGGACGGCGAGCTCCTACGAGCAGTACTTC
>TRBD1|TRBV7-3|-|TRBJ2-3
CASSSQGGADTQYF
TGTGCCAGCAGCTCACAGGGGGGAGCAGATACGCAGTATTTT
>TRBD2|TRBV11-1|-|TRBJ2-7
CASSTGLAGHYEQYF
TGTGCCAGCAGCACGGGACTAGCGGGCCACTACGAGCAGTACTTC
>-|TRBV13|-|TRBJ2-1
CASSSSATPFF
TGTGCCAGCAGCTCGTCGGCGACACCGTTCTTC
>TRBD1|TRBV12-3/TRBV12-4|-|TRBJ1-1
CASSLGQSTEAFF
TGTGCCAGCAGTTTGGGACAGTCCACTGAAGCTTTCTTT